Included here is one T cell receptor beta chain sequence, with context. Data came from immunoSEQ multiplex PCR; TCRdb stores just in-frame clones and leaves some out. This table has 84,000 or so clones, about 83% appearing once. The data originate from a study of radiotherapy plus CTLA-4 blockade in lung cancer. The sample was peripheral blood, taken from a patient treated with radiotherapy plus ipilimumab. This sequence originates from a human donor with non-small cell lung cancer that progressed on radiotherapy plus ipilimumab.

For the CDR3, the DNA is TGTGCCAGCAGGACTACCGCCGGGACCGACGAGTTCTTC. Its translation: CASRTTAGTDEFF. The chain carries TRBV27 and TRBJ2-1; either TRBD1 or TRBD2 may fit D (5 bases each). Germline V gene data show CDR1 as MNHEY and CDR2 as SMNVEV (reference sequence). Trimming left V 6 bases short and J 14 bases short, with 20 bases between. This CDR3 contains 13 residues.